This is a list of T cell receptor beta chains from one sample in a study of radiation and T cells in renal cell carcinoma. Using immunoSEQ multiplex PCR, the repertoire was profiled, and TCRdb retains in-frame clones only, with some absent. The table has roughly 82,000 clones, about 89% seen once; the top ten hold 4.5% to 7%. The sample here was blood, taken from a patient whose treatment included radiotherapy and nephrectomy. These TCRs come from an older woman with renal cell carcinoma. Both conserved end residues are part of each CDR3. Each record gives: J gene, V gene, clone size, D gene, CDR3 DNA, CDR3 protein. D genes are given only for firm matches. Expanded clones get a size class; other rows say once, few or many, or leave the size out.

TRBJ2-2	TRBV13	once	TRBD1	TGTGCCAGCAGCTCTACACGACAGGGGGCGGACACCGGGGAGCTGTTTTTT	CASSSTRQGADTGELFF
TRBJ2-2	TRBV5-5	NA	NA	TGTGCCAGCAGGTGGCAGGCGAACACCGGGGAGCTGTTTTTT	CASRWQANTGELFF
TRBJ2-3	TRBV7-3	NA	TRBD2	TGTGCCAGCAGTCGAGCGGGGGCCACAGATACGCAGTATTTT	CASSRAGATDTQYF
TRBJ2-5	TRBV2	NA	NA	TGTGCCAGCAGTGTGGGTGGGGGAGCCCAAGAGACCCAGTACTTC	CASSVGGGAQETQYF
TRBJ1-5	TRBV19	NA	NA	TGTGCCAGTAGTATGGGGGGGAGTAAGGGCAATCAGCCCCAGCATTTT	CASSMGGSKGNQPQHF
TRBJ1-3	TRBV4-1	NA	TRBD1	TGCGCCAGCAGCCCCCAGGGGGCCTCTGGAAACACCATATATTTT	CASSPQGASGNTIYF
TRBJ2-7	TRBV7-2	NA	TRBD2	TGTGCCAGCAGCTTAGTTGGGACTAGCGACATTAGCTCCTACGAGCAGTACTTC	CASSLVGTSDISSYEQYF
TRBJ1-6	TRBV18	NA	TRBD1	TGTGCCAGCTCACCACTAACGACAGGGGGGAATTCACCCCTCCACTTT	CASSPLTTGGNSPLHF
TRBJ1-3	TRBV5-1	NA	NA	TGCGCCAGCAGCGTTGAGGGGGGCATTGGAAACACCATATATTTT	CASSVEGGIGNTIYF
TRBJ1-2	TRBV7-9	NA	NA	TGTGCCAGCAGCTTACCAGTGGGCTATGGCTACACCTTC	CASSLPVGYGYTF
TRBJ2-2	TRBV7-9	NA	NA	TGTGCCAGCAGGGAGAAAGCGGGACAGGCGAACACCGGGGAGCTGTTTTTT	CASREKAGQANTGELFF
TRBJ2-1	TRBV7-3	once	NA	TGTGCCAGCAGCTTAACGATTCAGGGCGGGCATGAGCAGTTCTTC	CASSLTIQGGHEQFF
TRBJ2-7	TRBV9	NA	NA	TGTGCCAGCAGCGTGGGGGCAGCGGAGGAGCAGTACTTC	CASSVGAAEEQYF
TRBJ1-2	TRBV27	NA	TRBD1	TGTGCCAGCAGTACAAGCCAGGACAGGGGTAATGGCTACACCTTC	CASSTSQDRGNGYTF
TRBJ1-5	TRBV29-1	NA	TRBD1	TGCAGCGTCAACTACATCGGACAGGGGCCCAATCAGCCCCAGCATTTT	CSVNYIGQGPNQPQHF
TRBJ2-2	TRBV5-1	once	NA	TGCGCCAGCAGACCGTTTCCGAACACCGGGGAGCTGTTTTTT	CASRPFPNTGELFF
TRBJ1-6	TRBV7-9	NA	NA	TGTGCCAGCAGCTTAGTAGGGATCTCCTATAATTCACCCCTCCACTTT	CASSLVGISYNSPLHF
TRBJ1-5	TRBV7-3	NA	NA	TGTGCCAGCAGCTTACTTGGGGGCAATCAGCCCCAGCATTTT	CASSLLGGNQPQHF
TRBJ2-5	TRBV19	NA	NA	TGTGCCAGTAGTATAGAACGGGGAAGGGAGACCCAGTACTTC	CASSIERGRETQYF
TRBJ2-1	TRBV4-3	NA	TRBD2	TGCGCCAGCAGCCAAGATGCGGCGGGGGGATACAATGAGCAGTTCTTC	CASSQDAAGGYNEQFF
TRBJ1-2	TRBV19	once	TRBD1	TGTGCCAGTAGTACTCCCGGGACAGGCTATGGCTACACCTTC	CASSTPGTGYGYTF
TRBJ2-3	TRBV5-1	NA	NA	TGCGCCAGCAGTTATCAGGGAGGCTACACAGATACGCAGTATTTT	CASSYQGGYTDTQYF
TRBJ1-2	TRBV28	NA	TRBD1	TGTGCCAGCAACAGGGGTAACTATGGCTACACCTTC	CASNRGNYGYTF
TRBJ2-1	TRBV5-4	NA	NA	TGTGCCAGCAGCCCGGGACGGGAGAGCTCCTACAATGAGCAGTTCTTC	CASSPGRESSYNEQFF
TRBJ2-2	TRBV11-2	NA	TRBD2	TGTGCCAGCAGCCCAACCACTAGCGGCGGGGGAAGAACCGGGGAGCTGTTTTTT	CASSPTTSGGGRTGELFF
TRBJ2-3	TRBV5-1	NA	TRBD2	TGCGCCAGCAGCCTGGGACTAGCGGCGGGCACAGATACGCAGTATTTT	CASSLGLAAGTDTQYF
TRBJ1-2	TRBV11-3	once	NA	TGTGCCAGCAGCTTAGGAGGACCCCGGTGGAACTATGGCTACACCTTC	CASSLGGPRWNYGYTF
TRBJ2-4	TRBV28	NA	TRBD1	TGTGCCAGCAGTCTGACAGGGGGCAACAAAAACATTCAGTACTTC	CASSLTGGNKNIQYF
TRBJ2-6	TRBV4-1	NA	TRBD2	TGCGCCAGCAGCCAATTCACTAGCGGGGGGGCTGGGGCCAACGTCCTGACTTTC	CASSQFTSGGAGANVLTF
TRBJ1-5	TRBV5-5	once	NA	TGTGCCAGCAGCTTGAATTTGAATCAGCCCCAGCATTTT	CASSLNLNQPQHF
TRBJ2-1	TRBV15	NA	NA	TGTGCCACCAGCAGAGGTCCGCCGCAGGGAAGCTACAATGAGCAGTTCTTC	CATSRGPPQGSYNEQFF
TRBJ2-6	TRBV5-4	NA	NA	TGTGCCAGCAGCTTGGGGGAGCATGGGGCCAACGTCCTGACTTTC	CASSLGEHGANVLTF
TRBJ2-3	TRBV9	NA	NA	TGTGCCAGCAGCGTAGTAGGGGGCACAGATACGCAGTATTTT	CASSVVGGTDTQYF
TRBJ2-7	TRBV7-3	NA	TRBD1	TGTGCCAGCAGCTCCACAGGGGGCACCTACGAGCAGTACTTC	CASSSTGGTYEQYF
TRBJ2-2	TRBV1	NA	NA	TGCACCAGCAGCCAAGAAGATTTGGAGGACGGGGAGCTGTTTTTT	CTSSQEDLEDGELFF
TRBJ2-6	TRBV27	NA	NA	TGTGCCAGTAAGGCGCGGGGCTCTGGGGCCAACGTCCTGACTTTC	CASKARGSGANVLTF
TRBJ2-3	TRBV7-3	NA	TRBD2	TGTGCCAGCAGCCCAATAGCGGGGGCAGATACGCAGTATTTT	CASSPIAGADTQYF
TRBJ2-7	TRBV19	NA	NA	TGTGCCAGTGGGAATAGCTACTCCTACGAGCAGTACTTC	CASGNSYSYEQYF
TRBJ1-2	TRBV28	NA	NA	TGTGCCAGCAGACTTCCGACAGGACCCTATGGCTACACCTTC	CASRLPTGPYGYTF
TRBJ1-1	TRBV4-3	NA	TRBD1	TGCGCCAGCAGCCAACGGGGAAGTGAATGGGACAGGGGAGTTACTTTCTTT	CASSQRGSEWDRGVTFF
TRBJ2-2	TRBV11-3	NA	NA	TGTGCCAGCAGCTTAAGAACCGGGGAGCTGTTTTTT	CASSLRTGELFF
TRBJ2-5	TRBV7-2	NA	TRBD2	TGTGCCAGCAGCTTAACGGGGAGGGGAGAGACCCAGTACTTC	CASSLTGRGETQYF
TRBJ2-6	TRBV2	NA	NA	TGTGCCAGCAGTGAAGCGCTGGGCAGGGTGATCTCTGGGGCCAACGTCCTGACTTTC	CASSEALGRVISGANVLTF
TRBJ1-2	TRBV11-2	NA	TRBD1	TGTGCCAGCAGCTTGGACAGGGCTTCTGGCTATGGCTACACCTTC	CASSLDRASGYGYTF
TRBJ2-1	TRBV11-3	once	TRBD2	TGTGCCAGCAGCTTTATAGGGACTAGGATCAATGAGCAGTTCTTC	CASSFIGTRINEQFF
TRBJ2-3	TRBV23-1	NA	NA	TGCGCCAGCAGTCTCCCGGGCCTAACGGGTTCCCTCACAGATACGCAGTATTTT	CASSLPGLTGSLTDTQYF
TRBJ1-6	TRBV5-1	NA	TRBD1	TGCGCCAGCACCCGGACAGGGGTATTCGATTCACCCCTCCACTTT	CASTRTGVFDSPLHF
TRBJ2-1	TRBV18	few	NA	TGTGCCAGCTCACCGGGCAGTGACAATGAGCAGTTCTTC	CASSPGSDNEQFF
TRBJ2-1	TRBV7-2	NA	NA	TGTGCCAGCAGCAAGCTGGGGGATGAGCAGTTCTTC	CASSKLGDEQFF
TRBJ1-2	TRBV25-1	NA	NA	TGTGCCAGCAGTGCTCGGGACACGGCTGGCTACACCTTC	CASSARDTAGYTF
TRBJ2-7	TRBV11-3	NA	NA	TGTGCCAGCAGCTTAGGACCCAGGGTCTACGAGCAGTACTTC	CASSLGPRVYEQYF
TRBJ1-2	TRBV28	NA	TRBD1	TGTGCCAGCAGTTTAAGGGACAGGGGAACCCTAGGCTATGGCTACACCTTC	CASSLRDRGTLGYGYTF
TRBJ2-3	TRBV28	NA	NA	TGTGCCAGCAGTTTACCTCTCACAGATACGCAGTATTTT	CASSLPLTDTQYF
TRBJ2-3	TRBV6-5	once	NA	TGTGCCAGCAGTACCGGACTGTCTAAAGATACGCAGTATTTT	CASSTGLSKDTQYF
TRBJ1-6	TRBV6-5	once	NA	TGTGCCAGCAGTTACTCGGGGGTTCAAGGTTCACCCCTCCACTTT	CASSYSGVQGSPLHF
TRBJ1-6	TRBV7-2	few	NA	TGTGCCAGCAGATCAGCGGGTCTTAATTCACCCCTCCACTTT	CASRSAGLNSPLHF
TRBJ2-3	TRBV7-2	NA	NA	TGTGCCAGCAGCTTTGGGTCCTCAGATACGCAGTATTTT	CASSFGSSDTQYF
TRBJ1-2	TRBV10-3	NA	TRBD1	TGTGCCATCGGACCCGGAACAGGGGAGGACGGCTACACCTTC	CAIGPGTGEDGYTF
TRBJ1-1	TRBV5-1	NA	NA	TGCGCCAGCAGCTTGCCTGACAGGCTGAACACTGAAGCTTTCTTT	CASSLPDRLNTEAFF